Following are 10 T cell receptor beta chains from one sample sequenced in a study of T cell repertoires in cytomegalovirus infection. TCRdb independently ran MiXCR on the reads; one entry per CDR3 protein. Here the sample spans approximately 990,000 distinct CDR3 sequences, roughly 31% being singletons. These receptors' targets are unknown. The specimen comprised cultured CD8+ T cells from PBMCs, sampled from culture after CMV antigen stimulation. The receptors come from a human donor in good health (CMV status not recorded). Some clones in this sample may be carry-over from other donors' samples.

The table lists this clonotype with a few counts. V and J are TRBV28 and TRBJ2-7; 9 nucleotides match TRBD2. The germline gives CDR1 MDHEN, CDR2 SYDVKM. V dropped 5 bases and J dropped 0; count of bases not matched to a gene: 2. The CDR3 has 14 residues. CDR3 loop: CASSAGLASYEQYV. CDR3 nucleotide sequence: TGTGCCAGCAGTGCGGGACTAGCCTCCTACGAGCAGTACGTC.

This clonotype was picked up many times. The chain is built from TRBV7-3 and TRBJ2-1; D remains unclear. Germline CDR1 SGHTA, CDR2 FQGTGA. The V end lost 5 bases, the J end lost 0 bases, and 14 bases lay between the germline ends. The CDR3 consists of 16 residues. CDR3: CASSPHDRNSYNEQFF. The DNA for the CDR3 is TGTGCCAGCAGCCCACACGACCGCAACTCCTACAATGAGCAGTTCTTC.

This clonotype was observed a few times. CDR3 nucleotide sequence: TGTGCCAGTAAGGGCGGGGGGGCGTACAATGAGCAGTTCTTC. It codes for CASKGGGAYNEQFF. The rearrangement joins TRBV19 to TRBJ2-1; 9 bases match TRBD2. The ends lost 7 bases at V and 4 bases at J; junction bases unmatched: 5. The germline gives CDR1 LNHDA, CDR2 SQIVND (reference sequence). The CDR3 consists of 14 residues.

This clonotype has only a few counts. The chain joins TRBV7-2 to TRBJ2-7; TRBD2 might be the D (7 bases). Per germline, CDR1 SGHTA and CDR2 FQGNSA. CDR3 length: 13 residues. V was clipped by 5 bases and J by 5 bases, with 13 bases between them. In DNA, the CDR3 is TGTGCCAGCAGCCCAACGGGGGGCCACGAGCAGTACTTC. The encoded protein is CASSPTGGHEQYF. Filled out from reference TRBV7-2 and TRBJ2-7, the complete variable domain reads GAGVSQSPSNKVTEKGKDVELRCDPISGHTALYWYRQSLGQGLEFLIYFQGNSAPDKSGLPSDRFSAERTGGSVSTLTIQRTQQEDSAVYLCASSPTGGHEQYFGPGTRLTVT.

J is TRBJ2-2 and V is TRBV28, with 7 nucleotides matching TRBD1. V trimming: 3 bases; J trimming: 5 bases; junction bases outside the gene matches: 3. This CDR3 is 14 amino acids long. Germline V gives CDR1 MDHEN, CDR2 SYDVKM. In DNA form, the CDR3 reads TGTGCCAGCAGTTTCGAACAGGGGACCGGGGAGCTGTTTTTT. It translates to CASSFEQGTGELFF.

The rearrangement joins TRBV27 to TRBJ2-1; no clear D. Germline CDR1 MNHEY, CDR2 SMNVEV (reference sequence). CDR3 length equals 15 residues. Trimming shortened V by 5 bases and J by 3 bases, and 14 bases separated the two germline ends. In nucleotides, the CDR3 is TGTGCCAGCAGTAGGGCGCAGGTCCTCTACAATGAGCAGTTCTTC. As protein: CASSRAQVLYNEQFF.

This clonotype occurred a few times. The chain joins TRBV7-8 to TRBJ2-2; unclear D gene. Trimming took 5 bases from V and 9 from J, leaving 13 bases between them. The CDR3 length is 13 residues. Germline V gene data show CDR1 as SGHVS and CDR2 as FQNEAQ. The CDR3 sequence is CASSGPSSRELFF. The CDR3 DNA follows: TGTGCCAGCAGCGGACCGTCCAGCCGGGAGCTGTTTTTT. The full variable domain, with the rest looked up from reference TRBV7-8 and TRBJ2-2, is GAGVSQSPRYKVAKRGQDVALRCDPISGHVSLFWYQQALGQGPEFLTYFQNEAQLDKSGLPSDRFFAERPEGSVSTLKIQRTQQEDSAVYLCASSGPSSRELFFGEGSRLTVL.

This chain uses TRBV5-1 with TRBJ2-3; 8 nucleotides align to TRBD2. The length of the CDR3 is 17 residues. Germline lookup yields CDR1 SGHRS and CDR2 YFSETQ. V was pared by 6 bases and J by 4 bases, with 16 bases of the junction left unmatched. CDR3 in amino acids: CASTLSLGGLDSDTQYF. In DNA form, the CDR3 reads TGCGCCAGCACCCTGTCTCTCGGGGGACTAGACTCAGATACGCAGTATTTT.

DNA of the CDR3: TGCAGTGCTAGGGGGGGACAGTCCTACGAGCAGTACGTC. Its protein is CSARGGQSYEQYV. The gene calls are TRBV20-1 and TRBJ2-7; D is possibly TRBD1 (7 bases). Trimming stripped 3 bases from V and 1 base from J, with 10 bases between. The germline gives CDR1 DFQATT, CDR2 SNEGSKA (reference sequence). The CDR3 spans 13 residues.

The CDR3 protein is CASSELGTLNEQFF. The CDR3 nucleotides read TGTGCCAGCAGTGAACTCGGGACGCTAAATGAGCAGTTCTTC. The chain carries TRBV25-1 and TRBJ2-1; D assignment may be TRBD1 or TRBD2 (5 bases each). V lost 2 bases to trimming and J lost 7 bases, with 12 bases between them. The germline CDR1 and CDR2 sequences are MGHDK and SYGVNS. This CDR3 spans 14 amino acids.